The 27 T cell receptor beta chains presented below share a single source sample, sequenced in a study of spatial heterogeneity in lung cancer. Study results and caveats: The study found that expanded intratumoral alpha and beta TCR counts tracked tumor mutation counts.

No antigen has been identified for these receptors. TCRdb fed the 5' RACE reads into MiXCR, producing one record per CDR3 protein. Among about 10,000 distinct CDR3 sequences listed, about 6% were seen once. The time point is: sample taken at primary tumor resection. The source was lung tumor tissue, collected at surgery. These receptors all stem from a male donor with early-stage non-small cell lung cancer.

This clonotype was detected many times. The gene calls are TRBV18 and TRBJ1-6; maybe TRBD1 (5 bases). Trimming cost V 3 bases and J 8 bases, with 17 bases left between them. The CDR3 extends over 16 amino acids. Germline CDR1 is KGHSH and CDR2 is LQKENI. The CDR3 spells CASSPRDPITYSPLHF. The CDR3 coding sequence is TGTGCCAGCTCACCGCGGGACCCCATAACCTATTCACCCCTCCACTTT.

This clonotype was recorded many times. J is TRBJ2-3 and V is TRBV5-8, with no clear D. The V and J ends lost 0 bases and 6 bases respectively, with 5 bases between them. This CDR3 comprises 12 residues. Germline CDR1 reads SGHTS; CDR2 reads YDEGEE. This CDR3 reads CASSLVVDTQYF. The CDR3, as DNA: TGTGCCAGCAGCTTGGTAGTGGATACGCAGTATTTT. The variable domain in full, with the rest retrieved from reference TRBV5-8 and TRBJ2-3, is EAGVTQSPTHLIKTRGQQATLRCSPISGHTSVYWYQQALGLGLQFLLWYDEGEERNRGNFPPRFSGRQFPNYSSELNVNALELEDSALYLCASSLVVDTQYFGPGTRLTVL.

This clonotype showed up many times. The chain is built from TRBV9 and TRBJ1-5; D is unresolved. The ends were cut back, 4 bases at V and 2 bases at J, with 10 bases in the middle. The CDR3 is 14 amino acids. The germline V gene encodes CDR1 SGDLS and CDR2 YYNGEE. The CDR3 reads CASSPMSGNQPQHF. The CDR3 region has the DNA TGTGCCAGCAGCCCCATGTCAGGCAATCAGCCCCAGCATTTT. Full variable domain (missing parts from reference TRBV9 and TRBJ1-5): DSGVTQTPKHLITATGQRVTLRCSPRSGDLSVYWYQQSLDQGLQFLIQYYNGEERAKGNILERFSAQQFPDLHSELNLSSLELGDSALYFCASSPMSGNQPQHFGDGTRLSIL.

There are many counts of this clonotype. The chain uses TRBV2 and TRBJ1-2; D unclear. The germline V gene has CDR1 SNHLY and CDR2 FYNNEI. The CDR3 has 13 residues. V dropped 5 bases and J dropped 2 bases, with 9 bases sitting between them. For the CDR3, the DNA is TGTGCCAGCAGTCAAGAAGCCAACTATGGCTACACCTTC. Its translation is CASSQEANYGYTF.

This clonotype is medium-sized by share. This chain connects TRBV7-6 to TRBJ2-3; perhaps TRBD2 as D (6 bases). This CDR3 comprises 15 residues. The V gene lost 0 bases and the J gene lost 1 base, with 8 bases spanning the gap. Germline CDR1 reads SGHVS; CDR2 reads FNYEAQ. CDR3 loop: CASSLAIAGTDTQYF. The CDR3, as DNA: TGTGCCAGCAGCTTAGCAATAGCGGGCACAGATACGCAGTATTTT. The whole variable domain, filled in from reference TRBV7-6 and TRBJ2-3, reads GAGVSQSPRYKVTKRGQDVALRCDPISGHVSLYWYRQALGQGPEFLTYFNYEAQQDKSGLPNDRFSAERPEGSISTLTIQRTEQRDSAMYRCASSLAIAGTDTQYFGPGTRLTVL.

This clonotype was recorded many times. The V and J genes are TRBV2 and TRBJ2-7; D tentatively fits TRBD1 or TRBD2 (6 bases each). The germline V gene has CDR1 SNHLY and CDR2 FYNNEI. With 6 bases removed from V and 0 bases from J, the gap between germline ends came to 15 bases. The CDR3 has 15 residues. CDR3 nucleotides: TGTGCCAGCAGGAAAGGGGGGCTTTTCTCCTACGAGCAGTACTTC. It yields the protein CASRKGGLFSYEQYF.

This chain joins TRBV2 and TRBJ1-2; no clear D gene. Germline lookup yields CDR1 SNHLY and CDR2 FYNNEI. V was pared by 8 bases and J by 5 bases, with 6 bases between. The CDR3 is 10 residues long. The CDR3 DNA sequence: TGTGCCAGCGGGAGATATGGCTACACCTTC. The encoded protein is CASGRYGYTF.

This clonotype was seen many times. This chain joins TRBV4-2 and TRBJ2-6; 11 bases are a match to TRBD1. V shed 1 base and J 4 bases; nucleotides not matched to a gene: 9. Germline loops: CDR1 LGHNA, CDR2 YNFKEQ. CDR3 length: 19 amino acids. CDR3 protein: CASSQATAGQGAGANVLTF. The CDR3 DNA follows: TGTGCCAGCAGCCAAGCCACCGCCGGACAGGGGGCCGGGGCCAACGTCCTGACTTTC.

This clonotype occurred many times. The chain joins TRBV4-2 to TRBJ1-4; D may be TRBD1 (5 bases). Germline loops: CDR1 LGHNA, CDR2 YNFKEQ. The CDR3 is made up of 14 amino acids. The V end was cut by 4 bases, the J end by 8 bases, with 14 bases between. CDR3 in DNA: TGTGCCAGCAGCCTCGGGACGGCGGGAGAAAAACTGTTTTTT. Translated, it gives CASSLGTAGEKLFF.

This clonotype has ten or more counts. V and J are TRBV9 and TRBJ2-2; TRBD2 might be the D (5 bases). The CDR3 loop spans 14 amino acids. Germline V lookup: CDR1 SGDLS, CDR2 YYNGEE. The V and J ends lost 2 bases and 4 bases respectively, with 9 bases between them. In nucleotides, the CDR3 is TGTGCCAGCAGCGTGGTAGCGAGCACCGGGGAGCTGTTTTTT. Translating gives CASSVVASTGELFF.

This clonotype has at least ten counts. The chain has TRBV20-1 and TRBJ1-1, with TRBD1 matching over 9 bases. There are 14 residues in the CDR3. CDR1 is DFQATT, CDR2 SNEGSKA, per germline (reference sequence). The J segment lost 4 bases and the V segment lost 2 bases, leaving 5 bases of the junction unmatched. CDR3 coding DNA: TGCAGTGCTAGACCGGGACAGGGTGGCACTGAAGCTTTCTTT. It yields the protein CSARPGQGGTEAFF.

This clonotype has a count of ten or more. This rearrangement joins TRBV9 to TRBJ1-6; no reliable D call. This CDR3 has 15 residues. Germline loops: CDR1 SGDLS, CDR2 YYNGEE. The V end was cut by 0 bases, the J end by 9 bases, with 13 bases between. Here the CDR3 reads CASSVEVGVGSPLHF. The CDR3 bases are TGTGCCAGCAGCGTAGAGGTCGGCGTTGGTTCACCCCTCCACTTT. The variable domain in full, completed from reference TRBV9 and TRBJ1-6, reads DSGVTQTPKHLITATGQRVTLRCSPRSGDLSVYWYQQSLDQGLQFLIQYYNGEERAKGNILERFSAQQFPDLHSELNLSSLELGDSALYFCASSVEVGVGSPLHFGNGTRLTVT.

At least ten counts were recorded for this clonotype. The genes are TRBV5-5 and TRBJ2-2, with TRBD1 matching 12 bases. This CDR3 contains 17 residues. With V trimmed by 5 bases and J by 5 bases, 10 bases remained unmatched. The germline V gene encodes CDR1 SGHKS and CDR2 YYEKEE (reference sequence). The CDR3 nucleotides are TGTGCCAGCAGGAGTACCGGGACAGGGGGCCGGACCGGGGAGCTGTTTTTT. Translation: CASRSTGTGGRTGELFF.

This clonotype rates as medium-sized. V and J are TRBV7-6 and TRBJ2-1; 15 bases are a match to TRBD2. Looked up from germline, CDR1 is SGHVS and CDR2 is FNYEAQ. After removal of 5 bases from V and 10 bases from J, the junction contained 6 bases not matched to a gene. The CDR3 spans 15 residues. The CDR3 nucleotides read TGTGCCAGCAGCCCCGGACTAGCGGGAGGGAAAGAGCAGTTCTTC. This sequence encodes CASSPGLAGGKEQFF.

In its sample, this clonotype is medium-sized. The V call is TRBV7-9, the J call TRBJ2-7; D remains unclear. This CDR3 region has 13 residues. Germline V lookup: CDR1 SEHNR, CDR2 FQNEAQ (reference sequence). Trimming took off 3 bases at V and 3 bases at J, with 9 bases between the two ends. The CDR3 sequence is CASSLSTDYEQYF. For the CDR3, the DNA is TGTGCCAGCAGCTTGTCCACAGACTACGAGCAGTACTTC.

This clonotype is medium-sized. The DNA of the CDR3 is TGTGCCAGCAGTCGGGACACCCTGCAGGAAGCTTTCTTT. This gives the protein CASSRDTLQEAFF. This chain uses TRBV2 with TRBJ1-1; the D gene is possibly TRBD1 (6 bases). The V and J ends lost 5 bases and 8 bases respectively, with 15 bases between them. The CDR3 contains 13 residues. Germline values: CDR1 SNHLY, CDR2 FYNNEI.

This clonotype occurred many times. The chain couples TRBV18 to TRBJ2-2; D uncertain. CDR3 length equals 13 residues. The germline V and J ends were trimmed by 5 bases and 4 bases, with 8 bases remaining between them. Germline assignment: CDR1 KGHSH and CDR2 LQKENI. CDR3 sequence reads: CASSEDRTGELFF. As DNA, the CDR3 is TGTGCCAGCTCAGAGGACCGCACCGGGGAGCTGTTTTTT.

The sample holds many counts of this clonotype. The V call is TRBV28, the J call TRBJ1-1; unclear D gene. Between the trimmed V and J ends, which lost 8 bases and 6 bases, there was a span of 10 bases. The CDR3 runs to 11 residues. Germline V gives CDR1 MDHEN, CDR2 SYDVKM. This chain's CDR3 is CASAGLAEAFF. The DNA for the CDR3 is TGTGCCAGCGCAGGACTAGCTGAAGCTTTCTTT.

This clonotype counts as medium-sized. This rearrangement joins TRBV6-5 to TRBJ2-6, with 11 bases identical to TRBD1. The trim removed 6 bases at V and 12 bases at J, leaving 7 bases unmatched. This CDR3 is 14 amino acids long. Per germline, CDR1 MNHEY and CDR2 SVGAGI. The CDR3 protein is CASSPTGTGGVLTF. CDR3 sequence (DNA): TGTGCCAGCAGCCCTACCGGGACAGGGGGCGTCCTGACTTTC.

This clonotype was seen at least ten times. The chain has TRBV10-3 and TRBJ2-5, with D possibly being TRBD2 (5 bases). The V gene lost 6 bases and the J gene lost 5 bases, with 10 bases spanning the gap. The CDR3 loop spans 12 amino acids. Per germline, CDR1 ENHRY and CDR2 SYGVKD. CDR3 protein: CAIRSSGETQYF. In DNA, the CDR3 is TGTGCCATCAGGTCCTCGGGGGAGACCCAGTACTTC.

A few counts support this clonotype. The CDR3 sequence: CASSPPGVYEQYF. As DNA, the CDR3 is TGTGCCAGCAGCCCCCCGGGAGTTTACGAGCAGTACTTC. The chain joins TRBV7-4 to TRBJ2-7, with a tentative D call TRBD2 (6 bases). CDR3 size: 13 residues. V was trimmed by 5 bases and J by 4 bases, leaving 12 bases between them. Per the germline V gene, CDR1 is SGHVT and CDR2 is SQSDAQ.

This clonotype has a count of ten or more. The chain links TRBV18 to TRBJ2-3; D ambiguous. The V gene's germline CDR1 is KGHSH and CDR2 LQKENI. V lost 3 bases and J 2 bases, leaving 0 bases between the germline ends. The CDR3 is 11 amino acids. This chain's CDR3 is CASSPTDTQYF. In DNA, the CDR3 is TGTGCCAGCTCACCCACAGATACGCAGTATTTT.

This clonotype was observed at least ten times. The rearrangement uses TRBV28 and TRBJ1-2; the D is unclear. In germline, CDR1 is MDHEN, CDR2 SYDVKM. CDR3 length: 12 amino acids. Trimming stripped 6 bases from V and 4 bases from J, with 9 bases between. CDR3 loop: CASRLTSYGYTF. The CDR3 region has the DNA TGTGCCAGCAGGCTTACATCCTATGGCTACACCTTC.

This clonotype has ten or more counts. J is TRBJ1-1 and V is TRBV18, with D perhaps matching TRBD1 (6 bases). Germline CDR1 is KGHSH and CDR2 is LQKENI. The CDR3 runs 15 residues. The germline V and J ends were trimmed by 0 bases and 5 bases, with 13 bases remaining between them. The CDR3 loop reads CASSPPGTGRTEAFF. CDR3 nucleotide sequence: TGTGCCAGCTCACCACCAGGTACAGGGCGGACTGAAGCTTTCTTT.

CDR3 region: CASRAGGPTQYF. The CDR3 nucleotides are TGTGCCAGCAGAGCCGGTGGCCCTACCCAGTACTTC. V gene TRBV2 combines with J gene TRBJ2-5; D gene uncertain. The ends were cut back, 6 bases at V and 8 bases at J, with 13 bases in the middle. The length of the CDR3 is 12 residues. Germline V gives CDR1 SNHLY, CDR2 FYNNEI. The variable domain in full, with the rest retrieved from reference TRBV2 and TRBJ2-5, is EPEVTQTPSHQVTQMGQEVILRCVPISNHLYFYWYRQILGQKVEFLVSFYNNEISEKSEIFDDQFSVERPDGSNFTLKIRSTKLEDSAMYFCASRAGGPTQYFGPGTRLLVL.

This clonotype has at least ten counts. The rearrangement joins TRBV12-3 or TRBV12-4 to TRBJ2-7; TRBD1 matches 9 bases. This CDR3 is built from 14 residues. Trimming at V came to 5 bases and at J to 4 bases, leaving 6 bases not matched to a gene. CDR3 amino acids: CASSTTGGLYEQYF. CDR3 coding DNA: TGTGCCAGCAGTACGACAGGGGGTCTTTACGAGCAGTACTTC.

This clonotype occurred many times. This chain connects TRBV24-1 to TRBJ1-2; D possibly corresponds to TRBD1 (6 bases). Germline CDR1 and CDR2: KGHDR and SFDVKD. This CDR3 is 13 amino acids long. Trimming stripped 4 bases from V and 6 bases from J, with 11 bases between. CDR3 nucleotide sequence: TGTGCCACCAGTGAAGGACAGTGGGATGGCTACACCTTC. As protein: CATSEGQWDGYTF.